This TCR beta chain originates from a study of shared clonotypes between healthy human individuals. Study findings and constraints: Researchers sampled blood only, noting tissue repertoires likely differ.

It was across several immunoSEQ plates that each subset's genomic DNA was evenly split. TCRdb's copy holds only in-frame clones and misses some; the assay was immunoSEQ multiplex PCR. The sample records about 1 million clones, around four fifths being singletons. Regarding this clone: Its specificity is not known.

Germline trimming cut 6 bases from V and 9 bases from J; bases unmatched to any gene: 7. There are 14 residues in the CDR3. Germline lookup yields CDR1 LNHDA and CDR2 SQIVND (reference sequence). Sequenced material: memory CD4+ T cells sorted from blood. The subset is: CD45RA-negative fraction. The chain combines TRBV19 with TRBJ1-6; 8 positions match TRBD1. This clonotype originated in a man aged 18 to 35 in good health. The CDR3 sequence: CASSLQGAGSPLHF. The CDR3 coding sequence is TGTGCCAGTAGCCTCCAGGGGGCCGGTTCACCCCTCCACTTT.